The rows below give T cell receptor beta chains drawn from one sample of a study of control samples from healthy donors and cancer patients. TCRdb's copy holds only in-frame clones and misses some; the assay was immunoSEQ multiplex PCR. The sample carries about 86,000 clones, more than 80% recorded once. Sequencing input: blood. The source of these receptors is a woman in her twenties or thirties in good health. Each CDR3 is given with its conserved first and last residue. A D gene is named only where the DNA matches it firmly. A clone size is listed for some rows: how often the clone was seen (once, few, many), or a class if it is expanded.

clone_size: .
j_call: TRBJ1-6
d_call: .
v_call: TRBV28
cdr3_nt: TGTGCCAGCAGGTGGTGGTCCGTCTCCTATAATTCACCCCTCCACTTT
cdr3_aa: CASRWWSVSYNSPLHF

clone_size: .
j_call: TRBJ2-3
d_call: TRBD1
v_call: TRBV6-4
cdr3_nt: TGTGCCAGCAGTCCGGGACAGGGGGCTACAGATACGCAGTATTTT
cdr3_aa: CASSPGQGATDTQYF

clone_size: .
j_call: TRBJ1-4
d_call: .
v_call: TRBV9
cdr3_nt: TGTGCCAGCAGCGATGGGACGGGGCATGAAAAACTGTTTTTT
cdr3_aa: CASSDGTGHEKLFF

clone_size: .
j_call: TRBJ2-7
d_call: .
v_call: TRBV4-1
cdr3_nt: TGCGCCAGCAGCCAAGACAGGGGAACCTACGAGCAGTACTTC
cdr3_aa: CASSQDRGTYEQYF

clone_size: once
j_call: TRBJ2-7
d_call: .
v_call: TRBV21-1
cdr3_nt: TGTGCCAGCAGCAACTTAGACAGGTCCTACGAGCAGTACTTC
cdr3_aa: CASSNLDRSYEQYF

clone_size: .
j_call: TRBJ1-1
d_call: .
v_call: TRBV5-1
cdr3_nt: TGCGCCAGCAGCTTGGCTCTGACGGGGAACACTGAAGCTTTCTTT
cdr3_aa: CASSLALTGNTEAFF

clone_size: .
j_call: TRBJ1-6
d_call: TRBD1
v_call: TRBV11-3
cdr3_nt: TGTGCCAGCAGCTCCCGGTTACAGGGGGCGCTTAATTCACCCCTCCACTTT
cdr3_aa: CASSSRLQGALNSPLHF

clone_size: .
j_call: TRBJ1-2
d_call: .
v_call: TRBV28
cdr3_nt: TGTGCCAGCTCGGCAGGATCCTATGGCTACACCTTC
cdr3_aa: CASSAGSYGYTF

clone_size: .
j_call: TRBJ2-7
d_call: .
v_call: TRBV7-9
cdr3_nt: TGTGCCAGCAGCTTAGATATACAGGTATCTCTCGAGCAGTACTTC
cdr3_aa: CASSLDIQVSLEQYF

clone_size: .
j_call: TRBJ2-3
d_call: .
v_call: TRBV7-9
cdr3_nt: TGTGCCAGCAGCGCCTATCCAGATACGCAGTATTTT
cdr3_aa: CASSAYPDTQYF

clone_size: .
j_call: TRBJ2-4
d_call: .
v_call: TRBV27
cdr3_nt: TGTGCCAGCAGTTTATCGAGTGTGAACATTCAGTACTTC
cdr3_aa: CASSLSSVNIQYF

clone_size: .
j_call: TRBJ2-7
d_call: .
v_call: TRBV20-1
cdr3_nt: TGCAGTGCCGGATCCTACGAGCAGTACTTC
cdr3_aa: CSAGSYEQYF

clone_size: .
j_call: TRBJ1-2
d_call: .
v_call: TRBV12-3/TRBV12-4
cdr3_nt: TGTGCCAGCAGTTTAGTTTCAACCTCTGGCTACACCTTC
cdr3_aa: CASSLVSTSGYTF

clone_size: .
j_call: TRBJ2-3
d_call: .
v_call: TRBV5-1
cdr3_nt: TGCGCCAGCAGCTTGAGTCAGGGCACAGATACGCAGTATTTT
cdr3_aa: CASSLSQGTDTQYF

clone_size: once
j_call: TRBJ1-6
d_call: .
v_call: TRBV13
cdr3_nt: TGTGCCAGCAGCTTAGGAGGGACAAATTCACCCCTCCACTTT
cdr3_aa: CASSLGGTNSPLHF

clone_size: .
j_call: TRBJ1-5
d_call: .
v_call: TRBV6-1
cdr3_nt: TGTGCCAGCAGTGATAGACTAATAAACAGGGTGAACAATCAGCCCCAGCATTTT
cdr3_aa: CASSDRLINRVNNQPQHF

clone_size: once
j_call: TRBJ1-1
d_call: .
v_call: TRBV18
cdr3_nt: TGTGCCAGCTCACCGAGTGACGGGAACACTGAAGCTTTCTTT
cdr3_aa: CASSPSDGNTEAFF

clone_size: .
j_call: TRBJ2-3
d_call: .
v_call: TRBV29-1
cdr3_nt: TGCAGCGTTGAAAACCGACGAGCAGATACGCAGTATTTT
cdr3_aa: CSVENRRADTQYF

clone_size: .
j_call: TRBJ2-2
d_call: .
v_call: TRBV5-1
cdr3_nt: TGCGCCAGCAGCTCAATTAGCGGTACCGGGGAGCTGTTTTTT
cdr3_aa: CASSSISGTGELFF

clone_size: .
j_call: TRBJ2-5
d_call: TRBD1
v_call: TRBV5-1
cdr3_nt: TGCGCCAGCAGCTTAGGGGGACAGCAAGAGACCCAGTACTTC
cdr3_aa: CASSLGGQQETQYF

clone_size: once
j_call: TRBJ2-5
d_call: TRBD2
v_call: TRBV24-1
cdr3_nt: TGTGCCACCAGTGAACCTGGACTAGCGGGAGGGGAGACCCAGTACTTC
cdr3_aa: CATSEPGLAGGETQYF

clone_size: once
j_call: TRBJ1-1
d_call: .
v_call: TRBV6-2/TRBV6-3
cdr3_nt: TGTGCCAGCAGTTTCAACCGGGACATGAGTGAAGCTTTCTTT
cdr3_aa: CASSFNRDMSEAFF

clone_size: .
j_call: TRBJ1-5
d_call: TRBD1
v_call: TRBV28
cdr3_nt: TGTGCCAGCAGTTATGGGACAGCAGCTTATAGCAATCAGCCCCAGCATTTT
cdr3_aa: CASSYGTAAYSNQPQHF

clone_size: .
j_call: TRBJ2-1
d_call: .
v_call: TRBV19
cdr3_nt: TGTGCCAGTAGTATCGAGGGGGGGTCTTCCAATGAGCAGTTCTTC
cdr3_aa: CASSIEGGSSNEQFF

clone_size: .
j_call: TRBJ1-1
d_call: .
v_call: TRBV29-1
cdr3_nt: TGCAGCGTTAGAGCGGGTGGGAACACTGAAGCTTTCTTT
cdr3_aa: CSVRAGGNTEAFF

clone_size: .
j_call: TRBJ1-1
d_call: .
v_call: TRBV27
cdr3_nt: TGTGCCAGCAGTTTCGGGGGTGGAAACACTGAAGCTTTCTTT
cdr3_aa: CASSFGGGNTEAFF

clone_size: .
j_call: TRBJ2-1
d_call: TRBD2
v_call: TRBV7-9
cdr3_nt: TGTGCCAGCAGCTCCGATTGGGGGGGTTACAATGAGCAGTTCTTC
cdr3_aa: CASSSDWGGYNEQFF

clone_size: .
j_call: TRBJ2-5
d_call: .
v_call: TRBV7-7
cdr3_nt: TGTGCTAGCAGCCAAATGCAGGGGACGGAGACCCAGTACTTC
cdr3_aa: CASSQMQGTETQYF

clone_size: .
j_call: TRBJ2-5
d_call: TRBD2
v_call: TRBV5-6
cdr3_nt: TGTGCCAGCAGCTTGGGAGTAGCGGGAGTAGAGACCCAGTACTTC
cdr3_aa: CASSLGVAGVETQYF

clone_size: .
j_call: TRBJ1-1
d_call: TRBD1
v_call: TRBV19
cdr3_nt: TGTGCCAGTAGTGCTGACAGGGTAGGATACACTGAAGCTTTCTTT
cdr3_aa: CASSADRVGYTEAFF

clone_size: .
j_call: TRBJ1-1
d_call: TRBD1
v_call: TRBV4-1
cdr3_nt: TGCGCCAGCAGCCAAGGTCAGGGGGGCATGAACACTGAAGCTTTCTTT
cdr3_aa: CASSQGQGGMNTEAFF

clone_size: few
j_call: TRBJ2-3
d_call: .
v_call: TRBV2
cdr3_nt: TGTGCCAGCAGGGGGAGTTTCACAGATACGCAGTATTTT
cdr3_aa: CASRGSFTDTQYF

clone_size: .
j_call: TRBJ1-2
d_call: .
v_call: TRBV2
cdr3_nt: TGTGCCAGCCTCGGGGGGAACTATGGCTACACCTTC
cdr3_aa: CASLGGNYGYTF

clone_size: once
j_call: TRBJ1-2
d_call: .
v_call: TRBV19
cdr3_nt: TGTGCCAGTAAGGCAGACTTCTTTAACTGTGGCTACACCTTC
cdr3_aa: CASKADFFNCGYTF

clone_size: .
j_call: TRBJ1-1
d_call: TRBD1
v_call: TRBV30
cdr3_nt: TGTGCCTGTACGGACAGGGAAGGCACTGAAGCTTTCTTT
cdr3_aa: CACTDREGTEAFF

clone_size: .
j_call: TRBJ2-7
d_call: .
v_call: TRBV2
cdr3_nt: TGTGCCAGCAGTGATGTAGGGGAGATCGAGCAGTACTTC
cdr3_aa: CASSDVGEIEQYF

clone_size: once
j_call: TRBJ2-1
d_call: .
v_call: TRBV21-1
cdr3_nt: TGTGCCAGCAGCAAAGTTTCAGGGAAAGGTAAGTTGAACAATGAGCAGTTCTTC
cdr3_aa: CASSKVSGKGKLNNEQFF

clone_size: once
j_call: TRBJ1-2
d_call: .
v_call: TRBV3-1/TRBV3-2
cdr3_nt: TGTGCCAGCAGCCAGGGGGGTGGCGGCTACACCTTC
cdr3_aa: CASSQGGGGYTF

clone_size: .
j_call: TRBJ2-7
d_call: .
v_call: TRBV5-1
cdr3_nt: TGCGCCAGCAGCTTATGGACGGGGAGCTCCTACGAGCAGTACTTC
cdr3_aa: CASSLWTGSSYEQYF

clone_size: .
j_call: TRBJ1-6
d_call: .
v_call: TRBV4-1
cdr3_nt: TGCGCCAGCAGCCAAGATGCCGGGGGCGTAGTTTCACCCCTCCACTTT
cdr3_aa: CASSQDAGGVVSPLHF

clone_size: .
j_call: TRBJ2-3
d_call: .
v_call: TRBV11-3
cdr3_nt: TGTGCCAGTATGGGGGTCACAGATACGCAGTATTTT
cdr3_aa: CASMGVTDTQYF

clone_size: .
j_call: TRBJ2-7
d_call: TRBD2
v_call: TRBV3-1/TRBV3-2
cdr3_nt: TGTGCCAGCAGCCAAGCTGGACTAGCGGGAATCAACGAGCAGTACTTC
cdr3_aa: CASSQAGLAGINEQYF

clone_size: .
j_call: TRBJ1-1
d_call: .
v_call: TRBV7-2
cdr3_nt: TGTGCCAGCAGCTCTGGTTTTGGACAGCTTAACACTGAAGCTTTCTTT
cdr3_aa: CASSSGFGQLNTEAFF

clone_size: .
j_call: TRBJ1-1
d_call: .
v_call: TRBV10-3
cdr3_nt: TGTGCCATCGCTGGACGCCTGAACACTGAAGCTTTCTTT
cdr3_aa: CAIAGRLNTEAFF

clone_size: .
j_call: TRBJ1-1
d_call: .
v_call: TRBV30
cdr3_nt: TGTGCCTGGCGACGGGGGCAGAACACTGAAGCTTTCTTT
cdr3_aa: CAWRRGQNTEAFF

clone_size: .
j_call: TRBJ1-5
d_call: .
v_call: TRBV5-1
cdr3_nt: TGCGCCAGCAGCTTGGTACACAGGGATGGGAATCAGCCCCAGCATTTT
cdr3_aa: CASSLVHRDGNQPQHF

clone_size: .
j_call: TRBJ1-6
d_call: .
v_call: TRBV5-1
cdr3_nt: TGCGCCAGCGCTCTCGGACAGACTAATTCACCCCTCCACTTT
cdr3_aa: CASALGQTNSPLHF

clone_size: .
j_call: TRBJ1-1
d_call: .
v_call: TRBV2
cdr3_nt: TGTGCCAGCAGTGAAACAGGGACTATAATGAACACTGAAGCTTTCTTT
cdr3_aa: CASSETGTIMNTEAFF

clone_size: .
j_call: TRBJ1-2
d_call: TRBD1
v_call: TRBV6-5
cdr3_nt: TGTGCCAGCAGTTACTCGTCGGGGACAGGGGTTGGCTACACCTTC
cdr3_aa: CASSYSSGTGVGYTF

clone_size: .
j_call: TRBJ2-2
d_call: .
v_call: TRBV10-1
cdr3_nt: TGCGCCAGCAGTGAGTTTCGGGGCGGGGAGCTGTTTTTT
cdr3_aa: CASSEFRGGELFF

clone_size: .
j_call: TRBJ1-2
d_call: TRBD1
v_call: TRBV6-1
cdr3_nt: TGTGCCAGCAGTGAGAACACAGGGGGCCAAGTTCGGTATGGCTACACCTTC
cdr3_aa: CASSENTGGQVRYGYTF

clone_size: .
j_call: TRBJ2-2
d_call: .
v_call: TRBV3-1/TRBV3-2
cdr3_nt: TGTGCCAGCAGCGATTCCGGGACCTACACCGGGGAGCTGTTTTTT
cdr3_aa: CASSDSGTYTGELFF

clone_size: .
j_call: TRBJ1-4
d_call: TRBD1
v_call: TRBV4-2
cdr3_nt: TGTGCCAGCACCGAGGGGGCCACTAATGAAAAACTGTTTTTT
cdr3_aa: CASTEGATNEKLFF

clone_size: .
j_call: TRBJ1-5
d_call: .
v_call: TRBV19
cdr3_nt: TGTGCCAGTAGTATTAGGGAAGATCAGCCCCAGCATTTT
cdr3_aa: CASSIREDQPQHF

clone_size: .
j_call: TRBJ2-1
d_call: TRBD2
v_call: TRBV2
cdr3_nt: TGTGCCTACTTAGCGGGGGGCGGCGATGAGCAGTTCTTC
cdr3_aa: CAYLAGGGDEQFF

clone_size: once
j_call: TRBJ2-7
d_call: TRBD1
v_call: TRBV7-3
cdr3_nt: TGTGCCAGCAGCACGGGACAGGGCTACGAGCAGTACTTC
cdr3_aa: CASSTGQGYEQYF

clone_size: few
j_call: TRBJ1-2
d_call: .
v_call: TRBV6-1
cdr3_nt: TGTGCCAGCAGTGAGCAAGCAGTACCCCGAGGCTACACCTTC
cdr3_aa: CASSEQAVPRGYTF

clone_size: .
j_call: TRBJ1-1
d_call: .
v_call: TRBV19
cdr3_nt: TGTGCCAGTTCTCCGGCGAACACTGAAGCTTTCTTT
cdr3_aa: CASSPANTEAFF

clone_size: once
j_call: TRBJ2-1
d_call: .
v_call: TRBV6-5
cdr3_nt: TGTGCCAGCAGTTACTCGGGCCGTGGGGACTACAATGAGCAGTTCTTC
cdr3_aa: CASSYSGRGDYNEQFF